This T cell receptor beta chain comes out of a study of shared clonotypes between healthy human individuals. Trimming took off 5 bases at V and 7 bases at J, with 11 bases between the two ends. The CDR3 contains 12 residues. Germline V CDR1 and CDR2: MNHNS, SASEGT. This clone was seen a single time. An even split of each subset's genomic DNA across several immunoSEQ plates was performed. Generated by immunoSEQ multiplex PCR, the TCRdb table keeps only in-frame clones and is missing some. The sample comprises roughly 2.2 million clones, about 92% of which are singletons, and 0.39% rests with the top ten.

Sequenced material: naive CD4+ T cells from PBMCs. Subset here: CD45RA+ positively selected. This receptor was taken from a young man in good health. Some clones in this sample may be carry-over from other donors' samples. V gene TRBV6-1 combines with J gene TRBJ2-5; D is ambiguous. CDR3 amino acids: CASSQPRRTQYF. The CDR3 DNA reads as TGTGCCAGCAGTCAGCCCAGGCGGACCCAGTACTTC.